This T cell receptor (beta chain) was captured by sequencing in a study of regulatory dendritic cells for organ transplantation. In the case of this clone: Its antigen is not known.

Measured with immunoSEQ multiplex PCR; TCRdb has only the in-frame clones, and not every one. The table lists some 11,000 clones, about 81% of them singletons. CFSE-labeled sorted T cells met regulatory or mature dendritic cells for approximately 5 days. The CDR3 spans 15 residues. Germline V lookup: CDR1 KGHSH, CDR2 LQKENI. Trimming removed 3 bases from V and 7 bases from J, with 17 bases in between. The chain joins TRBV18 to TRBJ2-3, with D possibly matching TRBD2 (6 bases). Material for sequencing was memory CD4+ T cells from blood cultured with regulatory dendritic cells. The subset here: CD45RO+ memory T cells. This TCR was recovered from a human donor in good health. In DNA form, the CDR3 reads TGTGCCAGCTCACCCCGGGGGAGTGGATTGAATACGCAGTATTTT. This translates into CASSPRGSGLNTQYF. Full variable domain (missing parts from reference TRBV18 and TRBJ2-3): NAGVMQNPRHLVRRRGQEARLRCSPMKGHSHVYWYRQLPEEGLKFMVYLQKENIIDESGMPKERFSAEFPKEGPSILRIQQVVRGDSAAYFCASSPRGSGLNTQYFGPGTRLTVL.